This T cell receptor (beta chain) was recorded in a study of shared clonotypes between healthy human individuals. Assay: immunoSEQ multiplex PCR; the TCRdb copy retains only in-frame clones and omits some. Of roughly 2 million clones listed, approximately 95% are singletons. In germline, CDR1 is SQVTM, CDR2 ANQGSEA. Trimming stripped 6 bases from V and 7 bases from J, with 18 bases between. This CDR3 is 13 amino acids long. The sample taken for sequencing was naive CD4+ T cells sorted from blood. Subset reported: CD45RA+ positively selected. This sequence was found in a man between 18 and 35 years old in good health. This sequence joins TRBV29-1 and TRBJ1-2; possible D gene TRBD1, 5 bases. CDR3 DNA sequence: TGCAGCGTCCAAAGGGACGGATCGGGTGGCTACACCTTC. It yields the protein CSVQRDGSGGYTF.